This TCR beta chain was captured by sequencing in a study of blood T cell repertoires in COVID-19. The germline CDR1 and CDR2 sequences are MDHEN and SYDVKM. CDR3 length equals 13 residues. V lost 5 bases, J lost 6 bases, and 13 bases lay in between. The method was immunoSEQ multiplex PCR; TCRdb's version includes in-frame clones alone and lacks a portion of them. The table lists fewer than 200,000 clones, approximately 90% of them singletons. This chain connects TRBV28 to TRBJ1-2; possibly TRBD1 for D (6 bases). What was sequenced was peripheral blood. The TCR sequence derives from a man in his thirties or forties with COVID-19, enrolled during active disease. CDR3 in amino acids: CASSTSGDHGYTF. DNA of the CDR3: TGTGCCAGCAGTACCTCAGGGGATCATGGCTACACCTTC.